Listed below are T cell receptor beta chains from one sample, sequenced in a study of cytomegalovirus exposure and HLA in healthy donors. The protocol was immunoSEQ multiplex PCR, while the TCRdb copy is restricted to in-frame clones and leaves out a portion. The repertoire holds 190,000 or so clones, with roughly 77% as singletons. Material: PBMCs. These receptors were taken from a male donor in good health and CMV-seropositive. Both conserved end residues are part of each CDR3. The D gene is left open where the match is weak. Clone size is shown for a subset of rows, as once, few, many or a class of expanded clone.

clone_size: -; d_call: -; v_call: TRBV30; cdr3_aa: CAWNFALGRNIQYF
clone_size: -; d_call: TRBD1; v_call: TRBV5-1; cdr3_aa: CASSAPGTGSTVNYGYTF
clone_size: -; d_call: TRBD2; v_call: TRBV5-1; cdr3_aa: CASGTSGGAETQYF
clone_size: -; d_call: TRBD2; v_call: TRBV11-3; cdr3_aa: CASSRGGTSGGYEQFF
clone_size: -; d_call: TRBD2; v_call: TRBV6-5; cdr3_aa: CASRGLAGGHNEQFF
clone_size: -; d_call: TRBD1; v_call: TRBV11-3; cdr3_aa: CASSSGTGPSEQYF
clone_size: -; d_call: TRBD1; v_call: TRBV27; cdr3_aa: CASRIQGAEETQYF
clone_size: few; d_call: TRBD2; v_call: TRBV4-3; cdr3_aa: CASSLTSGGLTDTQYF
clone_size: -; d_call: TRBD1; v_call: TRBV18; cdr3_aa: CASSPSQGVNEAFF
clone_size: -; d_call: -; v_call: TRBV28; cdr3_aa: CASIQFREAGNTIYF
clone_size: -; d_call: -; v_call: TRBV5-1; cdr3_aa: CASSLSGLMNTEAFF
clone_size: few; d_call: TRBD2; v_call: TRBV28; cdr3_aa: CASRVGGYNEQFF
clone_size: -; d_call: TRBD2; v_call: TRBV4-2; cdr3_aa: CASSHGGRAYEQYF
clone_size: -; d_call: TRBD1; v_call: TRBV4-1; cdr3_aa: CASSPKTGGHEKLFF
clone_size: -; d_call: -; v_call: TRBV6-5; cdr3_aa: CASSAEFGNYEQYF
clone_size: -; d_call: TRBD2; v_call: TRBV10-2; cdr3_aa: CASVSSGHNEQFF
clone_size: -; d_call: TRBD2; v_call: TRBV10-1; cdr3_aa: CASSATSGPYEQYF
clone_size: -; d_call: TRBD1; v_call: TRBV6-6; cdr3_aa: CASSGTGTGGYEQYF
clone_size: -; d_call: -; v_call: TRBV2; cdr3_aa: CASRLDSSKSQYF
clone_size: -; d_call: -; v_call: TRBV9; cdr3_aa: CASSPTGTGLSSGNTIYF
clone_size: -; d_call: -; v_call: TRBV9; cdr3_aa: CASSVQDRMDSPLHF
clone_size: -; d_call: -; v_call: TRBV4-3; cdr3_aa: CASSQDRVSNQPQHF